The sequence of this TCR beta chain was determined in a study of STAT3 mutations in large granular lymphocyte leukemia. Study-level results: At least one immunodominant TCR beta clonotype appeared in every T-cell large granular lymphocyte leukemia patient. In some patients, a small highly pathogenic clone possibly went undetected. In about 35% of the 18 patients, new TCR clonotypes emerged after therapy. Some patients had dominant TCR clones larger than their STAT3 mutant burden.

About 40,773 productive templates were obtained per sample on average. This table comes from immunoSEQ multiplex PCR, and its TCRdb copy is limited to in-frame clones, with some not included. The data show tens of thousands of clones, with approximately 84% seen just once and more than 9.5% held by the top ten. The CDR3 runs to 13 residues. Trimming left V 7 bases short and J 6 bases short, with 15 bases between. Per germline, CDR1 SEHNR and CDR2 FQNEAQ (reference sequence). About this clone: Its specificity is not known.

The chain employs TRBV7-9 and TRBJ1-2; D is unclear. The clonotype originates from a man aged 60-69 years with T-cell large granular lymphocyte leukemia. Some clones in this sample may be carry-over from other donors' samples. Sequenced input: peripheral blood mononuclear cells. The CDR3 DNA is TGTGCCAGCACCCTAGGGAGGTCGGATGGCTACACCTTC. The encoded protein is CASTLGRSDGYTF.